There are many counts of the clone carrying this TCR beta chain. RNA served as the template for amplifying TCR beta CDR3 regions. An opening RT-PCR round employed HTBI primers and preceded a second-round multiplex PCR. Via MiXCR, TCRdb re-called the multiplex PCR reads, giving one row per CDR3 protein. The data show 350,000 or so distinct CDR3 sequences, under 20% seen once. V lost 2 bases and J lost 7, with 12 bases in between. Germline-derived CDR1 and CDR2 are LNHDA and SQIVND (reference sequence). The CDR3 spans 13 residues. The data derive from a study of Graves' ophthalmopathy and Graves' hyperthyroidism. About the research overall: Samples of peripheral blood were obtained at initial diagnosis, prior to treatment of any kind.

Each diagnosis was determined on the basis of clinical symptoms, serum thyroxine, TRAb, thyroid ultrasound and orbital computed tomography. The clonotype comes from an adult man with Graves' ophthalmopathy. Material for sequencing was peripheral blood. This chain joins TRBV19 and TRBJ2-7; weak D call: TRBD2 (5 bases). The CDR3 DNA reads TGTGCCAGTAGTATACTCAGCGGACGAGAGCAGTACTTC. Translation gives CASSILSGREQYF.